This TCR beta chain was captured by sequencing in a study of patients and donors after allogeneic stem cell transplantation. CDR1 is SNHLY and CDR2 is FYNNEI in the germline V gene. V lost 6 bases, J lost 2 bases, and 10 bases lay in between. CDR3 size: 13 residues. MiXCR was run by TCRdb on the RT-PCR reads, yielding one entry per CDR3 protein. The sample carries 920,000 or so distinct CDR3 sequences, approximately 18% recorded once. The rearrangement uses TRBV2 and TRBJ1-2, with TRBD1 as a possible D gene (5 bases). The sequence came from a human donor who was either an allogeneic HSCT recipient or a stem cell or donor lymphocyte infusion donor (not recorded which). It is not recorded whose cells these are; they may come from a transplant donor. The specimen sequenced was blood, either unsorted or a sorted T cell fraction (not recorded which). Here the CDR3 reads CASSRGHNYGYTF. The CDR3 nucleotides are TGTGCCAGCAGCCGAGGACACAACTATGGCTACACCTTC.